This T cell receptor beta chain was obtained from a study of regulatory T cells in long-lasting Graves disease. General study results and limits: Peripheral blood alone, not thyroid tissue, underwent study. Persistent patients had a count of shared public clonotypes (around 2,700) that exceeded that of new patients (around 960).

HTBI primers from iRepertoire and Arm-PCR of CDR3 regions yielded the TCR beta libraries. TCRdb re-analysed the multiplex PCR reads in MiXCR, keeping a single row per CDR3 protein. Among 350,000 to 550,000 distinct CDR3 sequences listed, more than 13% were seen once. Time point described: newly diagnosed GD, antithyroid drugs for less than 3 months. RNA extracted from PBMCs served as the sequencing template. This CDR3 has 11 amino acids. Germline assignment: CDR1 SQVTM and CDR2 ANQGSEA. V was pared by 5 bases and J by 6 bases, with 8 bases between. At least ten counts were recorded for this clonotype. What it binds is unknown. These same records also appear under a second study, on T cells in Graves' hyperthyroidism and ophthalmopathy. This second study notes: Thyroid ultrasound, orbital computed tomography, clinical symptoms, and serum thyroxine and TRAb underpinned diagnoses. Ophthalmopathy was identified by the model a median about 6 months ahead of onset.

This receptor was obtained from a woman between 25 and 40 years old with Graves disease. This chain connects TRBV29-1 to TRBJ2-1; D is unclear. The material was peripheral blood mononuclear cells (PBMCs), obtained at new diagnosis, from a patient treated with antithyroid drugs. The CDR3 DNA follows: TGCAGCGTTTCTGGGGTCAATGAGCAGTTCTTC. It encodes CSVSGVNEQFF.